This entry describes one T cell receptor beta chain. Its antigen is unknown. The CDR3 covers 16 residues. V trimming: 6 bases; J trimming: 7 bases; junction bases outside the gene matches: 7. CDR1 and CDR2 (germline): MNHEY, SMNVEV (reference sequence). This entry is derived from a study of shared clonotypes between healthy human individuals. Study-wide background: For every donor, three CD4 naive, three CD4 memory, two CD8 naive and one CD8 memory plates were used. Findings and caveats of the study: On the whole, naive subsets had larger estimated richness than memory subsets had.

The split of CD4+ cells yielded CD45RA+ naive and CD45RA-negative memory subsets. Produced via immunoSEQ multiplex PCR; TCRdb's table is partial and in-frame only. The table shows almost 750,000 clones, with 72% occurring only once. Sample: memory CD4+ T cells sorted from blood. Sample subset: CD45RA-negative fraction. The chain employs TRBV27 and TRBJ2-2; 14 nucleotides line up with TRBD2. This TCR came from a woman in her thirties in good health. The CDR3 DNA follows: TGTGCCAGCAGCCCGGGACTAGCGGGAGATGACGGGGAGCTGTTTTTT. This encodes CASSPGLAGDDGELFF.